The rows below give T cell receptor beta chains drawn from one sample of a study of radiation and T cells in renal cell carcinoma. Method: immunoSEQ multiplex PCR; TCRdb's copy keeps in-frame clones and lacks some. There are about 86,000 clones in the sample; 70% to 90% occur only once, and 9.4% lies in the top ten. The input for sequencing was blood, taken from a patient whose treatment included radiotherapy and nephrectomy. The receptors here all came from a man over 45 with renal cell carcinoma. The CDR3 runs from the conserved cysteine through the conserved F or W. A D gene is named only where the DNA matches it firmly. Not every row has a clone size; where given, it reads once, few, many or a size class.

TRBV18	NA	TRBJ1-1	many	TGTGCCAGCTCAGACGGACGGAACACTGAAGCTTTCTTT	CASSDGRNTEAFF
TRBV5-6	NA	TRBJ1-3	NA	TGTGCCAGCAGCTTTAACAGAGGCACCATATATTTT	CASSFNRGTIYF
TRBV9	NA	TRBJ2-7	NA	TGTGCCAGCAGCGTGGGGGCAGGAACCGCCTACGAGCAGTACTTC	CASSVGAGTAYEQYF
TRBV27	TRBD2	TRBJ2-2	NA	TGTGCCAGCAGTTTTAGGACTAGCGGTGACACCGGGGAGCTGTTTTTT	CASSFRTSGDTGELFF
TRBV7-6	TRBD1	TRBJ1-1	NA	TGTGCCAGCAGCTTAGCGCAGGACAGGGGGCTGAACACTGAAGCTTTCTTT	CASSLAQDRGLNTEAFF
TRBV18	NA	TRBJ1-1	NA	TGTGCCAGCTCACAGGGTATGAACACTGAAGCTTTCTTT	CASSQGMNTEAFF
TRBV13	TRBD2	TRBJ2-7	NA	TGTGCCAGCAGCTTACGGGAGGGGCATGAGCAGTACTTC	CASSLREGHEQYF
TRBV5-1	NA	TRBJ2-7	NA	TGCGCCAGCCGCGCAAGAGCGGAACTAAGCTCCTACGAGCAGTACTTC	CASRARAELSSYEQYF
TRBV6-1	TRBD1	TRBJ2-7	NA	TGTGCCAGCAGACCCCGGACAGGGTTCTCCTACGAGCAGTACTTC	CASRPRTGFSYEQYF
TRBV20-1	NA	TRBJ2-7	NA	TGCAGTGCCGGGGGGCAGTACTTC	CSAGGQYF
TRBV18	TRBD2	TRBJ2-3	NA	TGTGCCAGCTCACCCCCGGGACTAGCGGGAGCGGGGGTGATGACGCAGTATTTT	CASSPPGLAGAGVMTQYF
TRBV13	NA	TRBJ1-3	NA	TGTGCCAGCAGCCTCCGGTCACTTGAAAACACCATATATTTT	CASSLRSLENTIYF
TRBV15	TRBD1	TRBJ1-1	NA	TGTGCCACCAGCTTCGAAGGGGGCTCTGAAGCTTTCTTT	CATSFEGGSEAFF
TRBV27	NA	TRBJ1-4	NA	TGTGCCAGCAGTTCCTCGGGTGCAACTAATGAAAAACTGTTTTTT	CASSSSGATNEKLFF
TRBV10-3	TRBD1	TRBJ1-2	NA	TGTGCCATCAGTGACCCCAAAGCCGGACAGGGTGGTGGCTACACCTTC	CAISDPKAGQGGGYTF
TRBV6-5	NA	TRBJ2-7	NA	TGTGCCAGCAGTTACTCCTATATCGGCTCCTACGAGCAGTACTTC	CASSYSYIGSYEQYF
TRBV11-1	NA	TRBJ1-1	NA	TGTGCCAGCAGCTTAGAACAGGGCCTCGAGGCTTTCTTT	CASSLEQGLEAFF
TRBV4-2	TRBD1	TRBJ2-1	NA	TGTGCCAGCAGCCAAGATCAGGGGGACAATGAGCAGTTCTTC	CASSQDQGDNEQFF
TRBV2	TRBD2	TRBJ2-1	NA	TGTGCCAGCCGACTAGCATCCGATTACAATGAGCAGTTCTTC	CASRLASDYNEQFF
TRBV28	NA	TRBJ2-5	few	TGTGCCAGCAGTTTCTCGGGGATTGTCCGAGAGACCCAGTACTTC	CASSFSGIVRETQYF
TRBV11-3	NA	TRBJ2-1	NA	TGTGCCAGCAGCCCGTCTGTTGGTTACAATGAGCAGTTCTTC	CASSPSVGYNEQFF
TRBV6-5	TRBD1	TRBJ2-1	NA	TGTGCCAGCAGTGGGGCGACCGGGACAGCTGAGGGGCAGTTCTTC	CASSGATGTAEGQFF